One T cell receptor beta chain is described in this entry. The antigen is undetermined. The second PCR ran roughly 7 to 12 cycles with a sample-barcoded 5' primer and J-beta primers. All samples gave at least 2.5 million CDR3-containing paired-end reads. MiXCR, applied by TCRdb to the 5' RACE reads, yields one record per CDR3 protein. The sample includes 550,000 to 600,000 distinct CDR3 sequences, under 55% seen only once; the top ten take about 22%. V gave up 5 bases and J gave up 2 bases, with 10 bases separating them. This CDR3 region has 13 residues. The V gene's germline CDR1 is MDHEN and CDR2 SYDVKM. These data are taken from a study of blood T cells in healthy people across ages. General study results and limits: A strong correlation was found between TCR beta diversity and the percentage of naive T cells.

This receptor was taken from a man older than 75 in good health. The chain uses TRBV28 and TRBJ2-7; D assignment may be TRBD1 or TRBD2 (5 bases each). Sequenced material: blood. CDR3 residues: CASSQLGAYEQYF. Written as DNA, the CDR3 is TGTGCCAGCAGTCAGTTGGGGGCCTACGAGCAGTACTTC.